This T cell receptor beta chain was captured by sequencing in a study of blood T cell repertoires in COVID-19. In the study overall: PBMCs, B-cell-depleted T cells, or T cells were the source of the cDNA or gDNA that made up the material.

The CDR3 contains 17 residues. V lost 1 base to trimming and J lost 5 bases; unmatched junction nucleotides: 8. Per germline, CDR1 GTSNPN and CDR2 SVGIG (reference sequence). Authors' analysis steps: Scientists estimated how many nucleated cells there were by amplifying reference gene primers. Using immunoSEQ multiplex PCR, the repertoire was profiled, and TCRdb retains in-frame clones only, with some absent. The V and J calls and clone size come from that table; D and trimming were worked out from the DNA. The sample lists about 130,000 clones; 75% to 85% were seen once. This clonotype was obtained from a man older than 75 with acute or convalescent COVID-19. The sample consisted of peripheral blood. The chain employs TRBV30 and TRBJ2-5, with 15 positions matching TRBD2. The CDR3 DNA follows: TGTGCCTGGAGTGCGGGACTAGCGGGGGGCCGAAAGGAGACCCAGTACTTC. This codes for CAWSAGLAGGRKETQYF.